This T cell receptor (beta chain) was identified in a study of T cell changes during pregnancy in multiple sclerosis. TCRdb's copy holds only in-frame clones and misses some; the assay was immunoSEQ multiplex PCR. The sample records around 70,000 clones, around 90% being singletons. Germline-derived CDR1 and CDR2 are SEHNR and FQNEAQ (reference sequence). This CDR3 has 16 residues. The V and J ends lost 5 bases and 2 bases, in that order; junction bases with no gene match: 9. V and J are TRBV7-9 and TRBJ1-5; TRBD1 aligns across 7 bases. Sequenced material: peripheral blood, taken after pregnancy. This receptor was obtained from a female donor with multiple sclerosis, enrolled in a pregnancy study. The CDR3 protein is CASSASTGLGNQPQHF. For the CDR3, the DNA is TGTGCCAGCAGCGCCTCGACAGGGTTGGGCAATCAGCCCCAGCATTTT.